Sequencing of this T cell receptor (beta chain) was carried out in a study of cytomegalovirus exposure and HLA in healthy donors. Details on this clone: Its antigen remains unidentified.

PCR was performed using 60 Vbeta and 13 Jbeta primers. Assay used: immunoSEQ multiplex PCR; TCRdb lists only in-frame clones, some missing. The table lists some 55,000 clones, around 83% of them singletons, with around 1.5% in the top ten. Study results and caveats: Roughly even sequencing depth across donors was the assumption behind the presence/absence analyses.

With 8 bases clipped from V and 0 bases from J, the junction kept 10 bases outside the gene matches. CDR1 and CDR2 from the germline V gene are SNHLY and FYNNEI. CDR3 length equals 18 residues. While unrecorded immune exposures were likely, the donors were nominally healthy when sampled. The V gene is TRBV2, the J gene TRBJ2-3, with 14 bases identical to TRBD2. Sequencing was performed on PBMCs. The receptor was derived from a man aged 40-49 years in good health and CMV-seronegative. CDR3 in amino acids: CASVFLGTSGGSTDTQYF. The CDR3 DNA sequence: TGTGCCAGCGTGTTCTTAGGGACTAGCGGGGGAAGCACAGATACGCAGTATTTT. Complete variable domain (other parts from reference TRBV2 and TRBJ2-3): EPEVTQTPSHQVTQMGQEVILRCVPISNHLYFYWYRQILGQKVEFLVSFYNNEISEKSEIFDDQFSVERPDGSNFTLKIRSTKLEDSAMYFCASVFLGTSGGSTDTQYFGPGTRLTVL.